The subject of this entry is one TCR beta chain. This specimen includes other DNA sequences encoding the same CDR3. This record comes from a study of technical replicates of blood from a few donors. Data came from immunoSEQ multiplex PCR; TCRdb stores just in-frame clones and leaves some out. Of tens of thousands of clones listed, about 92% are singletons. This CDR3 contains 11 residues. Looked up from germline, CDR1 is SGHNT and CDR2 is YENEEA. Trimming took 3 bases from V and 10 from J, leaving 7 bases between them. Material for sequencing was T cells isolated from PBMCs. The receptor comes from a human donor in good health. The chain employs TRBV11-3 and TRBJ2-1; perhaps TRBD2 as D (6 bases). The CDR3 spells CASSFGREQFF. The CDR3 nucleotides are TGTGCCAGCAGCTTTGGGAGGGAGCAGTTCTTC.